Presented here are 19 T cell receptor beta chains from one specimen sequenced in a study of T cells in Graves' hyperthyroidism and ophthalmopathy (dated by TCRdb to the late 2010s). Receptor libraries were prepared by multiplex PCR. Sequencing instrument: Illumina HiSeq 2000. The TCR beta CDR3 regions were amplified from RNA transcripts. For the first round of RT-PCR on the TCR CDR3, the HTBI primer set was used together with the Qiagen OneStep RT-PCR kit. TCRdb reanalyzed the raw reads on its own, using fastp at Q25 for trimming and MiXCR for clone calling, and kept in-frame beta chains. CDR3 protein duplicates are merged, each entry listing the most common genes and DNA. For this sample there are some 360,000 distinct CDR3 sequences; around 18% appear just once. Clones ranked in the top ten supply roughly a sixth of the sample. Sequenced: blood. Receptor source: a woman aged 40 to 50 with Graves' ophthalmopathy.

The table lists this clonotype with many counts. The rearrangement links TRBV12-3 or TRBV12-4 to TRBJ2-7; 10 bases fit TRBD2. V lost 4 bases, J lost 5 bases, and 5 bases stayed unmatched. There are 14 residues in the CDR3. The CDR3 here is CASSWLAGANEQYF. In DNA form, the CDR3 reads TGTGCCAGCAGTTGGCTAGCGGGAGCTAACGAGCAGTACTTC.

As concerns this clonotype: A much larger clone differs by one base, so this may be a read error. The CDR3 nucleotides read TGTGCCAGCGCCTCCGGGGCAGGGATTCAGTCCCAGCATTTT. Encoded protein: CASASGAGIQSQHF. The chain has TRBV6-2 or TRBV6-3 and TRBJ1-5; D perhaps matches TRBD1 (5 bases). This CDR3 contains 14 residues. Germline CDR1 and CDR2: MNHEY and SVGEGT.

The CDR3 protein is CASSLYRGQDSPLHF. For the CDR3, the DNA is TGTGCCAGCAGCTTATACAGGGGGCAGGATTCACCCCTCCACTTT. V usage is TRBV12-3 or TRBV12-4 and J usage is TRBJ1-6, with TRBD1 matching over 9 bases. Trimming cost V 6 bases and J 8 bases; bases outside gene matches: 8. The CDR3 is 15 amino acids.

Concerning this clonotype itself: This sequence may be a read error, since a much larger clone differs from it by one base. The V gene is TRBV28, the J gene TRBJ2-7; no clear D. The CDR3 is made up of 14 amino acids. Trimming took 6 bases from V and 1 from J, leaving 13 bases between them. Per the germline V gene, CDR1 is MDHEN and CDR2 is SYDVKM. This chain's CDR3 is CASSSIRLSYEQYF. The DNA for the CDR3 is TGTGCCAGCAGCTCAATCCGATTATCCTACGAGCAGTACTTC.

Details on this clonotype: This may be a read error, as it is one base from a much larger clone. The chain joins TRBV4-3 to TRBJ1-5; possibly TRBD1 for D (5 bases). Germline V gives CDR1 LGHNA, CDR2 YSLEER. The CDR3 is made up of 15 amino acids. CDR3 in amino acids: CGSSQEAGLNQPQHF. The CDR3 DNA follows: TGCGGCAGCAGCCAAGAAGCAGGGTTAAATCAGCCCCAGCATTTT.

This clonotype appeared many times. The CDR3 nucleotides are TGTGCCAGCAGCACCGGGACGGAAGAGACCCAGTACTTC. It specifies CASSTGTEETQYF. The chain couples TRBV9 to TRBJ2-5, with D perhaps matching TRBD1 or TRBD2 (5 bases each). Germline CDR1 is SGDLS and CDR2 is YYNGEE. Trimming removed 4 bases at V and 3 bases at J, with 10 bases between. This CDR3 is 13 amino acids long.

This chain uses TRBV4-3 with TRBJ1-6; D gene unclear. This CDR3 has 18 amino acids. Per the germline V gene, CDR1 is LGHNA and CDR2 is YSLEER. The V and J ends lost 0 bases and 9 bases respectively, with 21 bases between them. In DNA form, the CDR3 reads TGCGCCAGCAGCCAAGATTTAGGCGGCTATCGAAATTTTTCACCCCTCCACTTT. Translated: CASSQDLGGYRNFSPLHF.

The V gene is TRBV6-2 or TRBV6-3, the J gene TRBJ1-5; D unclear. The CDR3 contains 13 residues. V was pared by 0 bases and J by 9 bases, with 9 bases between. Germline-derived CDR1 and CDR2 are MNHEY and SVGEGT. The CDR3: CASSYSGYRPQHF. DNA for the CDR3: TGTGCCAGCAGTTACTCGGGGTATCGGCCCCAGCATTTT.

This clonotype was recorded many times. The chain has TRBV14 and TRBJ1-2; D is unclear. Germline CDR1 is SGHDN and CDR2 is FVKESK. V lost 5 bases to trimming and J lost 6 bases, with 13 bases between them. The CDR3 has 13 amino acids. The CDR3 here is CASSYGYRDGYTF. DNA for the CDR3: TGTGCCAGCAGCTACGGGTACCGAGATGGCTACACCTTC.

This clonotype was seen at least ten times. The chain links TRBV20-1 to TRBJ2-7; possibly TRBD1 for D (6 bases). CDR1 is DFQATT and CDR2 is SNEGSKA in the germline V gene (reference sequence). The CDR3 totals 16 residues. The V gene lost 5 bases and the J gene lost 0 bases, with 20 bases spanning the gap. CDR3 amino acids: CSAYPTSGGVSYEQYF. The CDR3 DNA reads TGCAGTGCTTACCCCACTAGTGGGGGCGTCTCCTACGAGCAGTACTTC.

This clonotype was detected only once. This chain connects TRBV12-5 to TRBJ1-1; D unresolved. The germline V gene has CDR1 LGHNT and CDR2 FRNRAP. CDR3 length: 12 residues. Trimming stripped 3 bases from V and 2 bases from J, with 4 bases between. CDR3 protein: CASGFGNTEAFF. Written as DNA, the CDR3 is TGTGCTAGTGGTTTCGGCAACACTGAAGCTTTCTTT. Filled out from reference TRBV12-5 and TRBJ1-1, the complete variable domain reads DARVTQTPRHKVTEMGQEVTMRCQPILGHNTVFWYRQTMMQGLELLAYFRNRAPLDDSGMPKDRFSAEMPDATLATLKIQPSEPRDSAVYFCASGFGNTEAFFGQGTRLTVV.

This clonotype was counted only a few times. This rearrangement joins TRBV4-1 to TRBJ1-2, with D uncertain. The CDR3 runs 14 residues. CDR1 is MGHRA and CDR2 is YSYEKL in the germline V gene. Trimming left V 4 bases short and J 8 bases short, with 17 bases between. The CDR3 loop is CASSRAPRTWGYTF. CDR3 sequence (DNA): TGCGCCAGCAGCCGGGCCCCAAGGACGTGGGGCTACACCTTC.

This clonotype was counted ten times or more. The CDR3 sequence is CASSGLFMNTEAFF. The CDR3 DNA reads TGTGCCAGCTCTGGACTGTTCATGAACACTGAAGCTTTCTTT. The chain joins TRBV28 to TRBJ1-1, with unresolved D. The CDR3 length is 14 residues. The germline V and J ends were trimmed by 8 bases and 0 bases, with 13 bases remaining between them. Germline V gives CDR1 MDHEN, CDR2 SYDVKM.

This clonotype was detected many times. The V gene is TRBV6-1, the J gene TRBJ1-1; D possibly corresponds to TRBD1 (6 bases). From germline, CDR1 is MNHNS and CDR2 SASEGT. This CDR3 contains 13 residues. Trimming removed 3 bases from V and 4 bases from J, with 9 bases in between. The CDR3 DNA is TGTGCCAGCAGTGACAGGGGTGTCACTGAAGCTTTCTTT. This translates into CASSDRGVTEAFF.

V is TRBV12-5 and J is TRBJ2-3; the match to TRBD1 covers 8 bases. This CDR3 contains 17 residues. Germline-derived CDR1 and CDR2 are LGHNT and FRNRAP. V lost 3 bases to trimming and J lost 6 bases; unmatched junction nucleotides: 14. The CDR3 here is CASGLRTQGATGDTQYF. The CDR3 nucleotides are TGTGCTAGTGGTTTAAGAACTCAGGGGGCGACTGGCGATACGCAGTATTTT.

This clonotype was counted ten times or more. The chain is built from TRBV30 and TRBJ2-5, with D possibly being TRBD1 (5 bases). This CDR3 comprises 14 residues. Trimming removed 2 bases from V and 2 bases from J, with 12 bases in between. Germline V gives CDR1 GTSNPN, CDR2 SVGIG (reference sequence). The CDR3 nucleotides are TGTGCCTGGAGTCGCGGCAGGGAACAAGAGACCCAGTACTTC. It codes for CAWSRGREQETQYF.

Many counts were recorded for this clonotype. V is TRBV27 and J is TRBJ2-7, with 8 positions matching TRBD2. V was pared by 5 bases and J by 6 bases, with 9 bases of the junction left unmatched. This CDR3 has 14 amino acids. CDR1 is MNHEY and CDR2 is SMNVEV in the germline V gene (reference sequence). The CDR3 reads CASSADRSGSEQYF. In DNA, the CDR3 is TGTGCCAGCAGTGCCGACAGGAGCGGGAGCGAGCAGTACTTC.

The chain links TRBV18 to TRBJ2-6; 8 bases match TRBD2. J was trimmed by 0 bases and V by 1 base; bases with no gene match: 5. Germline CDR1 is KGHSH and CDR2 is LQKENI. This CDR3 has 18 amino acids. In DNA form, the CDR3 reads TGTGCCAGCTCACCACTTATCGCGGGAGGCTCTGGGGCCAACGTCCTGACTTTC. Translated, it gives CASSPLIAGGSGANVLTF.

This clonotype was counted ten times or more. The gene calls are TRBV7-9 and TRBJ2-7; D call uncertain. Trimming removed 5 bases at V and 5 bases at J, with 10 bases between. Looked up from germline, CDR1 is SEHNR and CDR2 is FQNEAQ (reference sequence). CDR3 length equals 12 residues. CDR3 sequence (DNA): TGTGCCAGCAGCACCAAGGCTCACGAGCAGTACTTC. Protein sequence: CASSTKAHEQYF.